This TCR beta chain is from a study of blood T cells in healthy people across ages. A second PCR, run for about 7 to 12 cycles, used a sample-barcoded 5' primer plus a J-beta primer mix. TCRdb ran MiXCR on the 5' RACE reads and lists one entry per CDR3 protein. In the table there are around 800,000 distinct CDR3 sequences, approximately 59% of which are singletons. Whenever a sample was processed, at least 7 million PBMCs were isolated. This clonotype was counted a few times. What it binds is unknown. Study conclusions and caveats: Percentage of naive T cells showed a strong correlation with TCR beta diversity. The authors considered diversity estimates from one million T cells to be underestimates.

Germline V gene data show CDR1 as LNHNV and CDR2 as YYDKDF (reference sequence). The CDR3 consists of 12 residues. V was clipped by 5 bases and J by 3 bases, with 6 bases between them. The chain has TRBV15 and TRBJ2-3; D not certain. The origin of this receptor is a man aged 25-45 years in good health. The sample was blood. DNA for the CDR3: TGTGCCACCAGCCGCCGTACAGATACGCAGTATTTT. This encodes CATSRRTDTQYF.